The 27 T cell receptor beta chains in this list originate from one sample, sequenced in a study of blood T cell repertoires in COVID-19. Libraries were prepared by immunoSEQ multiplex PCR; TCRdb keeps only in-frame clonotypes and omits some of them. The data show some 230,000 clones, 80% to 90% seen once. Sequencing was carried out using PBMCs or T cells enriched from blood (not recorded which). The receptors originated from a woman between 18 and 29 years old in a cohort exposed to, infected with or recovered from COVID-19 (not recorded which).

This rearrangement joins TRBV2 to TRBJ1-1; D possibly corresponds to TRBD1 (5 bases). V lost 4 bases, J lost 5 bases, and 11 bases lay in between. Per germline, CDR1 SNHLY and CDR2 FYNNEI. This CDR3 has 13 amino acids. CDR3 bases: TGTGCCAGCAGTGGGGAGGAGGGGACTGAAGCTTTCTTT. Protein sequence: CASSGEEGTEAFF.

The rearrangement joins TRBV5-4 to TRBJ1-2, with D tentatively TRBD1 (5 bases). Germline V gene sequence: CDR1 SGHNT, CDR2 YYREEE (reference sequence). V was clipped by 2 bases and J by 3 bases, with 14 bases between them. The CDR3 contains 15 residues. The CDR3 coding sequence is TGTGCCAGCAGCTTAGAAGACAGCTTATACTATGGCTACACCTTC. Protein sequence: CASSLEDSLYYGYTF.

The chain combines TRBV2 with TRBJ1-2, with a weak D call TRBD1 (6 bases). The CDR3 contains 14 residues. Germline loops: CDR1 SNHLY, CDR2 FYNNEI. The V and J ends lost 5 bases and 2 bases respectively, with 12 bases between them. CDR3 sequence reads: CASSWTVKNYGYTF. DNA of the CDR3: TGTGCCAGCAGTTGGACAGTTAAGAACTATGGCTACACCTTC.

The V and J genes are TRBV7-8 and TRBJ2-7; 9 bases align to TRBD1. With V trimmed by 5 bases and J by 6 bases, 8 bases remained unmatched. The CDR3 runs 14 residues. Germline lookup yields CDR1 SGHVS and CDR2 FQNEAQ. CDR3 region: CASSQGQGGFEQYF. The CDR3 region has the DNA TGTGCCAGCAGCCAGGGACAGGGAGGTTTCGAGCAGTACTTC.

This rearrangement joins TRBV5-4 to TRBJ1-4, with D unclear. CDR1 is SGHNT, CDR2 YYREEE, per germline (reference sequence). V dropped 0 bases and J dropped 4 bases, with 4 bases sitting between them. CDR3 length: 13 residues. For the CDR3, the DNA is TGTGCCAGCAGCTTGGTAGATAATGAAAAACTGTTTTTT. Translating it yields CASSLVDNEKLFF. Looking up the rest from reference TRBV5-4 and TRBJ1-4 gives the full variable domain: ETGVTQSPTHLIKTRGQQVTLRCSSQSGHNTVSWYQQALGQGPQFIFQYYREEENGRGNFPPRFSGLQFPNYSSELNVNALELDDSALYLCASSLVDNEKLFFGSGTQLSVL.

The chain recombines TRBV3-1 (or the pseudogene TRBV3-2) with TRBJ2-7; TRBD1 agrees at 11 bases. The germline V gene has CDR1 LGHDT and CDR2 YNNKEL (reference sequence). The CDR3 is made up of 16 amino acids. V shed 0 bases, J shed 4 bases, and the junction held 5 bases outside the gene matches. For the CDR3, the DNA is TGTGCCAGCAGCCAAGATCCGGGGACAGGGGGGTACGAGCAGTACTTC. It specifies CASSQDPGTGGYEQYF.

In its sample, this clone was seen a few times. The rearrangement joins TRBV29-1 to TRBJ1-5; D is perhaps TRBD1 (5 bases). The germline V and J ends were trimmed by 5 bases and 4 bases, with 18 bases remaining between them. The CDR3 is 15 amino acids. Germline lookup yields CDR1 SQVTM and CDR2 ANQGSEA. The chain's CDR3 is CSVIAGMGGNQPQHF. CDR3 sequence (DNA): TGCAGCGTTATCGCCGGGATGGGGGGAAATCAGCCCCAGCATTTT.

The CDR3 spells CASSLRQASETGELFF. In DNA form, the CDR3 reads TGCGCCAGCAGCTTACGACAGGCCTCTGAGACCGGGGAGCTGTTTTTT. The rearrangement joins TRBV5-1 to TRBJ2-2; D is possibly TRBD1 (6 bases). The V end lost 2 bases, the J end lost 5 bases, and 16 bases lay between the germline ends. CDR3 size: 16 residues. Germline CDR1 is SGHRS and CDR2 is YFSETQ.

The chain carries TRBV3-1 (or the pseudogene TRBV3-2) and TRBJ2-3; TRBD2 is a possible D gene (6 bases). The CDR3 is 15 residues long. Per the germline V gene, CDR1 is LGHDT and CDR2 is YNNKEL (reference sequence). Trimming took off 5 bases at V and 4 bases at J, with 16 bases between the two ends. CDR3 DNA sequence: TGTGCCAGCAGCGAGCTAGCGACAAGCGCAGATACGCAGTATTTT. Its translation is CASSELATSADTQYF.

This clone was seen only once. The rearrangement joins TRBV25-1 to TRBJ1-2; a possible D gene is TRBD1 (5 bases). V was clipped by 5 bases and J by 8 bases, with 21 bases between them. Germline loops: CDR1 MGHDK, CDR2 SYGVNS. The CDR3 length is 15 residues. Here the CDR3 reads CASSPQGLRAEGYTF. For the CDR3, the DNA is TGTGCCAGCAGTCCTCAGGGACTAAGGGCGGAGGGCTACACCTTC.

The chain carries TRBV27 and TRBJ2-3, with TRBD2 matching over 15 bases. Germline CDR1 is MNHEY and CDR2 is SMNVEV (reference sequence). This CDR3 region has 16 residues. Unmatched junction bases numbered 3, after V lost 4 bases and J lost 4 bases. The chain's CDR3 is CASSSGLAGGPDTQYF. CDR3 coding DNA: TGTGCCAGCAGTTCGGGACTAGCGGGAGGACCAGATACGCAGTATTTT.

The chain couples TRBV5-1 to TRBJ2-1, with 14 bases identical to TRBD2. J gave up 9 bases and V 4 bases, and 6 bases lay outside the gene matches. The CDR3 is 15 amino acids. CDR1 and CDR2 from the germline V gene are SGHRS and YFSETQ. This CDR3 is CASSPGLAGVLEQFF. The CDR3 nucleotides are TGCGCCAGCAGCCCGGGACTAGCGGGGGTCCTTGAGCAGTTCTTC.

This clone came up a few times. The rearrangement uses TRBV6-5 and TRBJ1-2; D is undetermined. Trimming shortened V by 2 bases and J by 8 bases, and 15 bases separated the two germline ends. The CDR3 runs to 14 residues. From germline, CDR1 is MNHEY and CDR2 SVGAGI. The CDR3 DNA reads TGTGCCAGCAGTTACCGTCCGGGGAGTGGCGGCTACACCTTC. Translated: CASSYRPGSGGYTF.

The chain recombines TRBV18 with TRBJ1-1; tentative D call: TRBD1 (6 bases). The CDR3 is 13 residues long. Germline V gene sequence: CDR1 KGHSH, CDR2 LQKENI. With 5 bases removed from V and 4 bases from J, the gap between germline ends came to 11 bases. The CDR3 region is CASSETGFTEAFF. The CDR3 bases are TGTGCCAGCTCAGAAACAGGGTTCACTGAAGCTTTCTTT.

The V call is TRBV30, the J call TRBJ2-1, with 8 nucleotides matching TRBD2. V lost 2 bases, J lost 8 bases, and 5 bases stayed unmatched. The V gene's germline CDR1 is GTSNPN and CDR2 SVGIG (reference sequence). The CDR3 has 13 amino acids. This CDR3 is CAWSRTSIDEQFF. DNA of the CDR3: TGTGCCTGGAGTAGGACTAGCATCGATGAGCAGTTCTTC. Combining the CDR3 with reference TRBV30 and TRBJ2-1 gives the whole variable domain SQTIHQWPATLVQPVGSPLSLECTVEGTSNPNLYWYRQAAGRGLQLLFYSVGIGQISSEVPQNLSASRPQDRQFILSSKKLLLSDSGFYLCAWSRTSIDEQFFGPGTRLTVL.

The chain employs TRBV30 and TRBJ1-1; D is uncertain. CDR1 is GTSNPN, CDR2 SVGIG, per germline (reference sequence). V was pared by 3 bases and J by 3 bases, with 11 bases between. CDR3 length equals 13 residues. The CDR3 sequence: CAWSDWPHTEAFF. CDR3 sequence (DNA): TGTGCCTGGAGCGACTGGCCCCACACTGAAGCTTTCTTT.

This chain connects TRBV2 to TRBJ1-5; 9 bases map to TRBD1. Germline V gives CDR1 SNHLY, CDR2 FYNNEI. The CDR3 consists of 15 residues. The J segment lost 4 bases and the V segment lost 1 base, leaving 2 bases of the junction unmatched. The CDR3 region is CASSEDRGLNQPQHF. CDR3 bases: TGTGCCAGCAGTGAAGACAGGGGGCTGAATCAGCCCCAGCATTTT.

The chain joins TRBV28 to TRBJ2-1, with 13 bases lining up with TRBD2. Trimming cost V 3 bases and J 2 bases; bases outside gene matches: 4. The germline V gene has CDR1 MDHEN and CDR2 SYDVKM. CDR3 length: 17 amino acids. The CDR3 loop reads CASSFLTSGGAYNEQFF. The CDR3 bases are TGTGCCAGCAGTTTCTTAACTAGCGGGGGGGCCTACAATGAGCAGTTCTTC. Combining the CDR3 with reference TRBV28 and TRBJ2-1 gives the whole variable domain DVKVTQSSRYLVKRTGEKVFLECVQDMDHENMFWYRQDPGLGLRLIYFSYDVKMKEKGDIPEGYSVSREKKERFSLILESASTNQTSMYLCASSFLTSGGAYNEQFFGPGTRLTVL.

The chain carries TRBV25-1 and TRBJ2-3, with 14 bases lining up with TRBD2. Germline assignment: CDR1 MGHDK and CDR2 SYGVNS. The J segment lost 4 bases and the V segment lost 5 bases, leaving 8 bases of the junction unmatched. This CDR3 is 17 amino acids long. The CDR3 loop reads CASSRMGTSGSADTQYF. The CDR3 region has the DNA TGTGCCAGCAGTCGAATGGGGACTAGCGGGAGCGCAGATACGCAGTATTTT.

The chain links TRBV6-5 to TRBJ2-7; 9 nucleotides line up with TRBD1. Germline loops: CDR1 MNHEY, CDR2 SVGAGI. The CDR3 length is 13 residues. The V and J ends lost 6 bases and 4 bases, in that order; junction bases with no gene match: 4. The CDR3 loop reads CASRTQGAYEQYF. The CDR3 nucleotides read TGTGCCAGCAGAACACAGGGGGCTTACGAGCAGTACTTC.

This chain uses TRBV2 with TRBJ1-2; 8 bases are a match to TRBD1. Per the germline V gene, CDR1 is SNHLY and CDR2 is FYNNEI. This CDR3 is 14 amino acids long. Germline trimming cut 3 bases from V and 4 bases from J; bases unmatched to any gene: 4. For the CDR3, the DNA is TGTGCCAGCAGTGAGGGCAGGGGGCTCTATGGCTACACCTTC. It translates to CASSEGRGLYGYTF.

The rearrangement links TRBV5-5 to TRBJ1-5; possible D gene TRBD1, 6 bases. Germline lookup yields CDR1 SGHKS and CDR2 YYEKEE (reference sequence). The CDR3 length is 14 residues. With 0 bases removed from V and 6 bases from J, the gap between germline ends came to 10 bases. CDR3 region: CASSLDRVSQPQHF. DNA for the CDR3: TGTGCCAGCAGCTTGGACAGGGTTTCTCAGCCCCAGCATTTT.

This clone was seen only once. This chain connects TRBV21-1 to TRBJ2-2; the table calls TRBD2, which could not be checked here. TRBV21-1 is a recognized pseudogene. This CDR3 contains 17 residues. CDR3 protein: CASSPLAGAPLTGELFF. For the CDR3, the DNA is TGTGCCAGCAGCCCCCTAGCGGGAGCCCCTCTCACCGGGGAGCTGTTTTTT.

The chain is built from TRBV30 and TRBJ2-1; D is undetermined. This CDR3 spans 12 amino acids. The ends were cut back, 4 bases at V and 0 bases at J, with 4 bases in the middle. CDR1 and CDR2 (germline): GTSNPN, SVGIG (reference sequence). The CDR3 spells CAWTSSYNEQFF. The CDR3 DNA is TGTGCCTGGACTAGCTCCTACAATGAGCAGTTCTTC.

The chain carries TRBV11-3 and TRBJ2-5; 7 nucleotides align to TRBD1. This CDR3 contains 14 residues. The V gene end was trimmed by 3 bases and the J gene end by 3 bases; junction bases not matched to a gene: 4. From germline, CDR1 is SGHNT and CDR2 YENEEA. The CDR3 DNA follows: TGTGCCAGCAGCTTTGGGGGACAGAAAGAGACCCAGTACTTC. Translating it yields CASSFGGQKETQYF.

V is TRBV29-1 and J is TRBJ1-2; 7 nucleotides align to TRBD1. J lost 5 bases, V lost 8 bases, and 8 bases had no gene match. The CDR3 sequence is 12 residues long. Per the germline V gene, CDR1 is SQVTM and CDR2 is ANQGSEA. In DNA form, the CDR3 reads TGCAGCACGTTGACAGGGATATATGGCTACACCTTC. Residues: CSTLTGIYGYTF.

This clone appeared once. The chain is built from TRBV4-2 and TRBJ1-3; 7 bases agree with TRBD1. Looked up from germline, CDR1 is LGHNA and CDR2 is YNFKEQ. V lost 0 bases and J lost 4; bases outside the gene matches: 9. CDR3 length: 17 residues. In DNA, the CDR3 is TGTGCCAGCAGCCAAGACCTGGTGTCAGGGGGAGGAAACACCATATATTTT. Its protein is CASSQDLVSGGGNTIYF.